The 5 T cell receptor beta chains presented below share a single source sample, sequenced in a study of cytomegalovirus exposure and HLA in healthy donors. This PCR relied on a set of 60 Vbeta primers and 13 Jbeta primers. Profiling relied on immunoSEQ multiplex PCR, and the TCRdb table lists in-frame clones only, not all of them. There are approximately 82,000 clones in the sample; 78% occur only once, and less than 2% lies in the top ten. The sequencing input was PBMCs. These receptors all come from a man aged 40-55 years in good health and CMV-seronegative.

The CDR3 bases are TGCGCCAGCAGCTTGGCTCCGGTTGCAGGGGCCGGGGAGCTGTTTTTT. Translation: CASSLAPVAGAGELFF. The V and J genes are TRBV5-1 and TRBJ2-2; D might be TRBD1 (6 bases). Germline lookup yields CDR1 SGHRS and CDR2 YFSETQ. The CDR3 loop spans 16 amino acids. The ends were cut back, 0 bases at V and 6 bases at J, with 15 bases in the middle.

The rearrangement links TRBV5-1 to TRBJ2-7; 11 nucleotides line up with TRBD2. The CDR3 loop spans 16 amino acids. CDR1 is SGHRS and CDR2 is YFSETQ in the germline V gene. V lost 4 bases to trimming and J lost 2 bases; unmatched junction nucleotides: 8. The CDR3 here is CASSVGSSGRTYEQYF. The CDR3, as DNA: TGCGCCAGCAGCGTTGGGTCTAGCGGGAGGACCTACGAGCAGTACTTC.

The chain links TRBV6-1 to TRBJ1-2; TRBD1 might be the D (5 bases). Deletions cut 8 bases from V and 6 bases from J, with 22 bases between. CDR1 and CDR2 from the germline V gene are MNHNS and SASEGT. The CDR3 contains 15 residues. The DNA of the CDR3 is TGTGCCAGCCGCTTAACCCTGGGACTCCAAGATGGCTACACCTTC. This sequence encodes CASRLTLGLQDGYTF.

The CDR3 is CASSPHGQINQPQHF. The CDR3 coding sequence is TGTGCCAGCAGCCCCCATGGACAGATCAATCAGCCCCAGCATTTT. J is TRBJ1-5 and V is TRBV7-2; possible D gene TRBD1, 6 bases. V was clipped by 5 bases and J by 3 bases, with 14 bases between them. The germline V gene encodes CDR1 SGHTA and CDR2 FQGNSA. CDR3 length: 15 amino acids.

The gene calls are TRBV5-4 and TRBJ1-1; D is unclear. Germline loops: CDR1 SGHNT, CDR2 YYREEE (reference sequence). This CDR3 comprises 13 residues. V lost 5 bases and J 0 bases, leaving 8 bases between the germline ends. CDR3 bases: TGTGCCAGCAGGGAGAATATGAACACTGAAGCTTTCTTT. It yields the protein CASRENMNTEAFF.